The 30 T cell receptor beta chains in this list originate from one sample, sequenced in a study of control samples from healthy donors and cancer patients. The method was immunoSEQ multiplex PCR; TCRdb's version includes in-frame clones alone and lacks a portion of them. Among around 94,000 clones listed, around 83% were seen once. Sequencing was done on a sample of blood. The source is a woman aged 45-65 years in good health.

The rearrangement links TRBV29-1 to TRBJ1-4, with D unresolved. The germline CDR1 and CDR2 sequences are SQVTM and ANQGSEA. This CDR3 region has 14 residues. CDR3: CTVTPLSTNEKLFF. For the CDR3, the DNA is TGCACCGTGACACCGCTTTCAACTAATGAAAAACTGTTTTTT.

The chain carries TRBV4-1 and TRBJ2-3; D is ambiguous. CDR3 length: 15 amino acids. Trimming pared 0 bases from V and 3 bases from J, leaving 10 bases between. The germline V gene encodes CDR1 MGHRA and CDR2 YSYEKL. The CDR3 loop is CASSQDLTDTDTQYF. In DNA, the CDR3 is TGCGCCAGCAGCCAAGATCTAACAGATACAGATACGCAGTATTTT.

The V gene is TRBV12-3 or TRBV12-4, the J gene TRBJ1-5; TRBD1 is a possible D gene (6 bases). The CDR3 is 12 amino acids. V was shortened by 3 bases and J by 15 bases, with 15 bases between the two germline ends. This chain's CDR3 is CASSFVTGSMHF. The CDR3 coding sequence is TGTGCCAGCAGTTTTGTGACAGGCTCAATGCATTTT.

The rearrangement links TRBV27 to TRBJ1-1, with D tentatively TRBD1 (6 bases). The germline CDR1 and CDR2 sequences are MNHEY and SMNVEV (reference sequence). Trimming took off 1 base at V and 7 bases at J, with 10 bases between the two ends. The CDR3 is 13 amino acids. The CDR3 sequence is CASSLFQGYEAFF. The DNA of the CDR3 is TGTGCCAGCAGTTTATTTCAGGGGTATGAAGCTTTCTTT.

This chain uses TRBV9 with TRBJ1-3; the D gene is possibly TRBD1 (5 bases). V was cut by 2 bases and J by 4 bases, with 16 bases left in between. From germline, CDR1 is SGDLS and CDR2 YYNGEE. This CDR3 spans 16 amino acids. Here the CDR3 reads CASSVDPGTEGNTIYF. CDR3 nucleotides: TGTGCCAGCAGCGTTGATCCCGGGACCGAAGGAAACACCATATATTTT.

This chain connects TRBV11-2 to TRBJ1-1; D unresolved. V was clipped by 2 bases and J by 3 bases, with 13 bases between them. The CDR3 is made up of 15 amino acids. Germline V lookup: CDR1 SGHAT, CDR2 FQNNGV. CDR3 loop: CASSLYMGGHTEAFF. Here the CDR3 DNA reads TGTGCCAGCAGCTTATATATGGGAGGCCACACTGAAGCTTTCTTT.

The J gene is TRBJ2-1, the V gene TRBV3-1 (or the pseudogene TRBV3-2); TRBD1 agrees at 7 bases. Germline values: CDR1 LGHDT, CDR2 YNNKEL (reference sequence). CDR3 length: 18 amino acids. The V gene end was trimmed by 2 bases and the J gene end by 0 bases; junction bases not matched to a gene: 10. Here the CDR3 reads CASSQISLGTVSYNEQFF. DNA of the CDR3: TGTGCCAGCAGCCAAATTTCCTTAGGGACAGTCTCCTACAATGAGCAGTTCTTC.

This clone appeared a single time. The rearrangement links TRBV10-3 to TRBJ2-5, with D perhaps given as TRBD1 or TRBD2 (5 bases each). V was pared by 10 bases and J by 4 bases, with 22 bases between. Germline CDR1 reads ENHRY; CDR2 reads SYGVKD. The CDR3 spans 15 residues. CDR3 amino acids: CATKGGGPGGETQYF. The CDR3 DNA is TGTGCCACGAAGGGCGGTGGCCCTGGGGGAGAGACCCAGTACTTC.

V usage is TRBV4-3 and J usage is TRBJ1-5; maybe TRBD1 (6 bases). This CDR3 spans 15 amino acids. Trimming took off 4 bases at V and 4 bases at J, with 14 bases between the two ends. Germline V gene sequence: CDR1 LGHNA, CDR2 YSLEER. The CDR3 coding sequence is TGCGCCAGCAGCCCCAGCCTAGGACAGAATCAGCCCCAGCATTTT. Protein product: CASSPSLGQNQPQHF.

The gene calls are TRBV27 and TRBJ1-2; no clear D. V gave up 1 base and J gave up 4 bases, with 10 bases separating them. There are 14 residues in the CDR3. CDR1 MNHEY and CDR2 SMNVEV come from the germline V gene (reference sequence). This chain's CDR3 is CASSLWGSGYGYTF. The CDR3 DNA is TGTGCCAGCAGTTTATGGGGATCCGGCTATGGCTACACCTTC.

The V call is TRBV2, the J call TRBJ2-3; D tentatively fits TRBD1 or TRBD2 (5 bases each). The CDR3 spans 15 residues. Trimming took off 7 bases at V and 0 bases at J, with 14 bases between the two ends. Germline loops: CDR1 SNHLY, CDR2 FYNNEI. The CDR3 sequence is CASTKRGRSTDTQYF. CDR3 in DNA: TGTGCCAGCACGAAGAGGGGCAGAAGCACAGATACGCAGTATTTT.

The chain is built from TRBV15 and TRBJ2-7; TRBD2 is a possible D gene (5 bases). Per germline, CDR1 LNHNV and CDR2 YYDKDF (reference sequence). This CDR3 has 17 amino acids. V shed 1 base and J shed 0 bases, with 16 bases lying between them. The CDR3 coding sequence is TGTGCCACCAGCAGAGCCTTCTGGCAGCGGTCCTCCTACGAGCAGTACTTC. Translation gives CATSRAFWQRSSYEQYF. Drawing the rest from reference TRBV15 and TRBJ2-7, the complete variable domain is DAMVIQNPRYQVTQFGKPVTLSCSQTLNHNVMYWYQQKSSQAPKLLFHYYDKDFNNEADTPDNFQSRRPNTSFCFLDIRSPGLGDTAMYLCATSRAFWQRSSYEQYFGPGTRLTVT.

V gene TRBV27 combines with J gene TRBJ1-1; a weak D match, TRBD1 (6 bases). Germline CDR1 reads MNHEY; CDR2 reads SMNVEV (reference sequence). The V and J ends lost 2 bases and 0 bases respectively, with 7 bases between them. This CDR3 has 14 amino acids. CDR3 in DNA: TGTGCCAGCAGTTTACAGGGGTTGAACACTGAAGCTTTCTTT. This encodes CASSLQGLNTEAFF.

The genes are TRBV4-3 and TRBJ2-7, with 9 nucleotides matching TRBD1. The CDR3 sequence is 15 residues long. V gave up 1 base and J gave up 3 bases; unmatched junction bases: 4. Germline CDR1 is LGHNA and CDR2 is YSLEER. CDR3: CASSQAGQGVYEQYF. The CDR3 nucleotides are TGCGCCAGCAGCCAAGCGGGACAGGGAGTCTACGAGCAGTACTTC.

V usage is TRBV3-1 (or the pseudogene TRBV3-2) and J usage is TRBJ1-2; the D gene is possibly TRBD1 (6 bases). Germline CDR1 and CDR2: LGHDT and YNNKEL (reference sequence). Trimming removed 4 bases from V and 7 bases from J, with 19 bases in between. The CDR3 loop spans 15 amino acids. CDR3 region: CASSPRGGLIGGYTF. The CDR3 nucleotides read TGTGCCAGCAGCCCCCGCGGGGGGCTCATCGGTGGCTACACCTTC.

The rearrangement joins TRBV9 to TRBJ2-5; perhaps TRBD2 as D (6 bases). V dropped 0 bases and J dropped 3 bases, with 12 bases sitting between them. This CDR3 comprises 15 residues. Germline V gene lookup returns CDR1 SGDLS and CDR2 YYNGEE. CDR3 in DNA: TGTGCCAGCAGCGTAGGCCCTAGCGACGAAGAGACCCAGTACTTC. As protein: CASSVGPSDEETQYF.

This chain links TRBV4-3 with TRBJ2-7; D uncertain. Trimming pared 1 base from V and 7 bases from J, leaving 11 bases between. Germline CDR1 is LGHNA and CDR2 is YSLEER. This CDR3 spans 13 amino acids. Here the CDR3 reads CASSQVANGEQYF. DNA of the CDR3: TGCGCCAGCAGCCAAGTGGCGAATGGAGAGCAGTACTTC.

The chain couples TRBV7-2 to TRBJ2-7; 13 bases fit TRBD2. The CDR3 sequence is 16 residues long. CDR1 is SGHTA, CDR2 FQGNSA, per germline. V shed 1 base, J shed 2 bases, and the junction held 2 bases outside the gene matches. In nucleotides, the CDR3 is TGTGCCAGCAGCTTAGAGGGGACTAGCGGGACCTACGAGCAGTACTTC. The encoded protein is CASSLEGTSGTYEQYF.

CDR3 bases: TGTGCCAGCAGCGTAGCAGGGGACACTGAAGCTTTCTTT. This translates into CASSVAGDTEAFF. This chain connects TRBV9 to TRBJ1-1; D is possibly TRBD1 (6 bases). Trimming shortened V by 0 bases and J by 3 bases, and 6 bases separated the two germline ends. The CDR3 has 13 residues. Germline V gives CDR1 SGDLS, CDR2 YYNGEE. The full variable domain, its missing parts supplied by reference TRBV9 and TRBJ1-1, is DSGVTQTPKHLITATGQRVTLRCSPRSGDLSVYWYQQSLDQGLQFLIQYYNGEERAKGNILERFSAQQFPDLHSELNLSSLELGDSALYFCASSVAGDTEAFFGQGTRLTVV.

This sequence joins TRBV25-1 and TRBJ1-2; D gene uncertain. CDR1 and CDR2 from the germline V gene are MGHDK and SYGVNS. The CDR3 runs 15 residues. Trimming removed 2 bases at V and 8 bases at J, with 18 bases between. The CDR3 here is CASSEGAGPVGGYTF. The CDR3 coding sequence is TGTGCCAGCAGTGAAGGTGCAGGCCCGGTCGGAGGCTACACCTTC.

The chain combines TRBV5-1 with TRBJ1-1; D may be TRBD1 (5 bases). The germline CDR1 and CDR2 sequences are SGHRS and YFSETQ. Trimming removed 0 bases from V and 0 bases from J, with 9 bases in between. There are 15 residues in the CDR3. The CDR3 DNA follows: TGCGCCAGCAGCTTGGGAGCAGGGATGAACACTGAAGCTTTCTTT. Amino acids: CASSLGAGMNTEAFF. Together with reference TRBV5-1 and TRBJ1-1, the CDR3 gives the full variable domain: KAGVTQTPRYLIKTRGQQVTLSCSPISGHRSVSWYQQTPGQGLQFLFEYFSETQRNKGNFPGRFSGRQFSNSRSEMNVSTLELGDSALYLCASSLGAGMNTEAFFGQGTRLTVV.

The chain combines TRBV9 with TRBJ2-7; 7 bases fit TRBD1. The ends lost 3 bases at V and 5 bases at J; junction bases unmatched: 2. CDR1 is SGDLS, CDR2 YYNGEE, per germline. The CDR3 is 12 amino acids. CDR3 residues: CASSATGNEQYF. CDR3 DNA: TGTGCCAGCAGCGCGACAGGGAACGAGCAGTACTTC.

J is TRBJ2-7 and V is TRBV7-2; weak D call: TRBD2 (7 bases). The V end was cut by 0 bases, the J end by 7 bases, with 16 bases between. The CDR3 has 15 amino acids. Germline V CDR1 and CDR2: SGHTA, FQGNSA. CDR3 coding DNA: TGTGCCAGCAGCTTAGCTGGGGGGGGGCCGCGGGAGCAGTACTTC. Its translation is CASSLAGGGPREQYF.

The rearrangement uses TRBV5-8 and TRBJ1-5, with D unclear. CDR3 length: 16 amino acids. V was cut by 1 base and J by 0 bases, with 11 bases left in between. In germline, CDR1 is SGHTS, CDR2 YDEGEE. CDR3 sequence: CASSLSPSNSNQPQHF. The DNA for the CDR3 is TGTGCCAGCAGCTTGTCCCCCTCTAATAGCAATCAGCCCCAGCATTTT. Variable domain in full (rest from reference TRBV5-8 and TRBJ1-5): EAGVTQSPTHLIKTRGQQATLRCSPISGHTSVYWYQQALGLGLQFLLWYDEGEERNRGNFPPRFSGRQFPNYSSELNVNALELEDSALYLCASSLSPSNSNQPQHFGDGTRLSIL.

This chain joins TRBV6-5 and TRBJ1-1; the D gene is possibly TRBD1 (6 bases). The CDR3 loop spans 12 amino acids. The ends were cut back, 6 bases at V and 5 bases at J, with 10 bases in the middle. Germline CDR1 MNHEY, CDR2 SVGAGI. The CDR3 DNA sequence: TGTGCCAGCAGAGGGGGTAAGACTGAAGCTTTCTTT. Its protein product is CASRGGKTEAFF.

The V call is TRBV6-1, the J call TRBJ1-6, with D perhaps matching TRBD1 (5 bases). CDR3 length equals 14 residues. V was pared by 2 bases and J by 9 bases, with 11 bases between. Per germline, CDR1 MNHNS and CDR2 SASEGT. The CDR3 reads CASSEFGGGSPLHF. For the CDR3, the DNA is TGTGCCAGCAGTGAATTTGGGGGAGGTTCACCCCTCCACTTT.

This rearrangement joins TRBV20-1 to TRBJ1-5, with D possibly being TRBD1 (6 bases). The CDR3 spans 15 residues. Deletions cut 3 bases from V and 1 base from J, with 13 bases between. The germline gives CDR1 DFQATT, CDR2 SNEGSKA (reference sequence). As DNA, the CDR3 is TGCAGTGCTAGTAGGGGACAAAGCAGCAATCAGCCCCAGCATTTT. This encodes CSASRGQSSNQPQHF.

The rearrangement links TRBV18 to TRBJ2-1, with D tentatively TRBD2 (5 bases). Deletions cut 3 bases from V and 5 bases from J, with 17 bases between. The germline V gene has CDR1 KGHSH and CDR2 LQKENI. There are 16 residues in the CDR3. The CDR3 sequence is CASSPVSRRANNEQFF. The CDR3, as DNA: TGTGCCAGCTCACCCGTTTCGAGGCGGGCCAACAATGAGCAGTTCTTC.

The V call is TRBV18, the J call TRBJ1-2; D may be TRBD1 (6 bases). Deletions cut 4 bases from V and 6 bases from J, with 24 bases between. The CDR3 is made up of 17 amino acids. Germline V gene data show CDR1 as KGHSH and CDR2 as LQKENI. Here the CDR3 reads CASSRTKTGGGNDGYTF. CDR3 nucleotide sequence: TGTGCCAGCTCACGGACCAAGACGGGAGGGGGTAATGATGGCTACACCTTC.

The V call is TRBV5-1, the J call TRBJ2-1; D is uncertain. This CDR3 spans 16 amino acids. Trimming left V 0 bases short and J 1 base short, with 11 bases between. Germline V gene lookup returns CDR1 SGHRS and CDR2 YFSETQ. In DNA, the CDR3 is TGCGCCAGCAGCTTGGAGTTTTCCCAGTCCTACAATGAGCAGTTCTTC. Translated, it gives CASSLEFSQSYNEQFF.